This T cell receptor (beta chain) was observed in a study of T-cell reconstitution after alpha-beta-depleted transplantation in children. Overall study findings and caveats: Some patients' high day-60 TCRbeta diversity was traced to surviving recipient T cells and thymic progenitors.

Preparation of the TCRbeta library was carried out with unique molecular identifiers. TCRdb used MiXCR to reprocess the PCR reads, holding one entry per CDR3 protein. The repertoire holds around 200,000 distinct CDR3 sequences, with around a sixth as singletons. About this clonotype: Its specificity is unknown.

The receptor was derived from a male patient under 10 years old who had a stem cell transplant for acute lymphoblastic leukemia, so the T cells may come from the graft donor. Specimen: PBMCs, mostly from graft donor cells, collected 360 days after TCRalphabeta/CD19-depleted stem cell transplant.

The CDR3 nucleotides read TGCAGCGTTGTCGGGACGTTTGAAGCTTTCTTT. The encoded protein is CSVVGTFEAFF. V usage is TRBV29-1 and J usage is TRBJ1-1; a weak D match, TRBD1 (5 bases). Germline V lookup: CDR1 SQVTM, CDR2 ANQGSEA. The V gene lost 4 bases and the J gene lost 7 bases, with 10 bases spanning the gap. This CDR3 is built from 11 residues.